Shown below are 10 T cell receptor beta chains from a single sample sequenced in a study of T cell clones after liver transplantation. Measured with immunoSEQ multiplex PCR; TCRdb has only the in-frame clones, and not every one. The data show roughly 67,000 clones, over 90% seen once. Material: CD4+ T cells from blood, obtained approximately 27 months after liver transplant. The source of these receptors is a human patient who received a liver transplant. Some T cells may be supplied by the graft donor.

The rearrangement joins TRBV5-1 to TRBJ1-2; no definite D call. The CDR3 runs 16 residues. Germline assignment: CDR1 SGHRS and CDR2 YFSETQ. Trimming left V 3 bases short and J 0 bases short, with 15 bases between. This CDR3 is CASSSGPAGSNYGYTF. CDR3 in DNA: TGCGCCAGCAGCTCCGGGCCAGCGGGGTCTAACTATGGCTACACCTTC.

The chain recombines TRBV7-2 with TRBJ1-5; the D is unclear. Germline values: CDR1 SGHTA, CDR2 FQGNSA. The V gene lost 5 bases and the J gene lost 3 bases, with 8 bases spanning the gap. CDR3 length: 13 residues. The DNA of the CDR3 is TGTGCCAGCAGCCCGCGCTTCAATCAGCCCCAGCATTTT. The encoded protein is CASSPRFNQPQHF. Drawing the rest from reference TRBV7-2 and TRBJ1-5, the complete variable domain is GAGVSQSPSNKVTEKGKDVELRCDPISGHTALYWYRQSLGQGLEFLIYFQGNSAPDKSGLPSDRFSAERTGGSVSTLTIQRTQQEDSAVYLCASSPRFNQPQHFGDGTRLSIL.

This sequence joins TRBV18 and TRBJ2-2; D is unclear. V was shortened by 5 bases and J by 4 bases, with 8 bases between the two germline ends. This CDR3 comprises 13 residues. CDR1 and CDR2 (germline): KGHSH, LQKENI. CDR3 region: CASSARVTGELFF. The CDR3, as DNA: TGTGCCAGCTCAGCCCGAGTCACCGGGGAGCTGTTTTTT.

As DNA, the CDR3 is TGTGCCAGCAGCTCAAGAAACCGGGAGTCGAACACCGGGGAGCTGTTTTTT. Protein: CASSSRNRESNTGELFF. This rearrangement joins TRBV11-3 to TRBJ2-2; possible D gene TRBD2, 6 bases. The CDR3 runs 17 residues. Germline V lookup: CDR1 SGHNT, CDR2 YENEEA. The V end was cut by 4 bases, the J end by 0 bases, with 15 bases between.

CDR3 DNA sequence: TGTGCCAGCAGCCCCAGCCTAAACACCGGGGAGCTGTTTTTT. It yields the protein CASSPSLNTGELFF. V gene TRBV7-3 combines with J gene TRBJ2-2; no reliable D call. V lost 5 bases and J lost 2, with 9 bases in between. CDR1 is SGHTA, CDR2 FQGTGA, per germline. The CDR3 runs to 14 residues.

The chain is built from TRBV2 and TRBJ2-2; D is perhaps TRBD1 (6 bases). The germline V and J ends were trimmed by 5 bases and 0 bases, with 10 bases remaining between them. Germline V gene lookup returns CDR1 SNHLY and CDR2 FYNNEI. There are 15 residues in the CDR3. The CDR3, as DNA: TGTGCCAGCAGTTCACAGGGACCGAACACCGGGGAGCTGTTTTTT. Translated, it gives CASSSQGPNTGELFF.

This chain links TRBV2 with TRBJ1-2; weak D call: TRBD1 (6 bases). This CDR3 has 16 amino acids. The V end lost 0 bases, the J end lost 2 bases, and 13 bases lay between the germline ends. The germline V gene encodes CDR1 SNHLY and CDR2 FYNNEI. The chain's CDR3 is CASSEAIGQINYGYTF. The CDR3 DNA reads as TGTGCCAGCAGTGAAGCGATAGGACAGATAAACTATGGCTACACCTTC.

This chain links TRBV28 with TRBJ1-3, with a possible D match to TRBD1 (5 bases). The CDR3 has 15 amino acids. Germline V gene lookup returns CDR1 MDHEN and CDR2 SYDVKM. V lost 5 bases and J 3 bases, leaving 14 bases between the germline ends. The CDR3 is CASSPLDSHGNTIYF. The DNA of the CDR3 is TGTGCCAGCAGTCCCCTTGACAGCCATGGAAACACCATATATTTT.

This sequence joins TRBV30 and TRBJ2-4, with 10 nucleotides matching TRBD1. V lost 6 bases and J lost 7; bases outside the gene matches: 9. This CDR3 comprises 14 residues. From germline, CDR1 is GTSNPN and CDR2 SVGIG (reference sequence). CDR3 amino acids: CACRTRTGGNIQYF. Here the CDR3 DNA reads TGTGCCTGCCGAACGAGGACAGGGGGTAACATTCAGTACTTC.

V gene TRBV4-2 combines with J gene TRBJ2-7, with TRBD2 identical over 7 bases. In germline, CDR1 is LGHNA, CDR2 YNFKEQ. The J segment lost 4 bases and the V segment lost 0 bases, leaving 6 bases of the junction unmatched. The CDR3 has 15 amino acids. The CDR3 protein is CASSQDWLADYEQYF. DNA for the CDR3: TGTGCCAGCAGCCAAGACTGGCTAGCGGATTACGAGCAGTACTTC.